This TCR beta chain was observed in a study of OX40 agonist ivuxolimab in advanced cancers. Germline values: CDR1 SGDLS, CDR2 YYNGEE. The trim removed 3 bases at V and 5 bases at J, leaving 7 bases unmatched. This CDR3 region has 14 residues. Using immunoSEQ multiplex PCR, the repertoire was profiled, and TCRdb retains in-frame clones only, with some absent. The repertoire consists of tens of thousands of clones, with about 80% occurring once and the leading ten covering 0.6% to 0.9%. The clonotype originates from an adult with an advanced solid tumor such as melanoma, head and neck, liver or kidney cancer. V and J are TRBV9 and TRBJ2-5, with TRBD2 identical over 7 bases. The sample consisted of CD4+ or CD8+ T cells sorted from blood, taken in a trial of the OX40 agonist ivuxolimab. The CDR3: CASSGGRAGETQYF. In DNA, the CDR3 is TGTGCCAGCAGCGGAGGGAGGGCCGGGGAGACCCAGTACTTC.